This T cell receptor beta chain was documented in a study of patients and donors after allogeneic stem cell transplantation. TCRdb independently ran MiXCR on the RT-PCR reads; one entry per CDR3 protein. Found here are hundreds of thousands of distinct CDR3 sequences, 16% of them singletons; the top ten hold 7% to 7.5%. This clonotype was seen repeatedly, ten times or more. Germline-derived CDR1 and CDR2 are DFQATT and SNEGSKA (reference sequence). V gave up 3 bases and J gave up 3 bases; unmatched junction bases: 6. The CDR3 has 15 amino acids. Sequenced input: blood, either unsorted or a sorted T cell fraction (not recorded which). This TCR derives from a human donor who was either an allogeneic HSCT recipient or a stem cell or donor lymphocyte infusion donor (not recorded which). It is not recorded whose cells these are; they may come from a transplant donor. The chain uses TRBV20-1 and TRBJ2-1; 9 bases agree with TRBD2. CDR3 sequence (DNA): TGCAGTGCTAGGCCGACTAGCGGAGGCTACAATGAGCAGTTCTTC. This translates into CSARPTSGGYNEQFF.